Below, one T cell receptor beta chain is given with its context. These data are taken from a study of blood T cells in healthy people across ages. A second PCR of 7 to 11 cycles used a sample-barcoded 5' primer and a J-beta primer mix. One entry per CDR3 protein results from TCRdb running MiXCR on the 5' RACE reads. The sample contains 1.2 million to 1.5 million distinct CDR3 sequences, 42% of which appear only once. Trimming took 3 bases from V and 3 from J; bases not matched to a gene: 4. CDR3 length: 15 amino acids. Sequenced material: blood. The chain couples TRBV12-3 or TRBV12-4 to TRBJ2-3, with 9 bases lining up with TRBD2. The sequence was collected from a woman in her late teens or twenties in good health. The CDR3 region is CASSFIAGATDTQYF. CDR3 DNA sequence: TGTGCCAGCAGTTTTATAGCGGGGGCAACAGATACGCAGTATTTT.